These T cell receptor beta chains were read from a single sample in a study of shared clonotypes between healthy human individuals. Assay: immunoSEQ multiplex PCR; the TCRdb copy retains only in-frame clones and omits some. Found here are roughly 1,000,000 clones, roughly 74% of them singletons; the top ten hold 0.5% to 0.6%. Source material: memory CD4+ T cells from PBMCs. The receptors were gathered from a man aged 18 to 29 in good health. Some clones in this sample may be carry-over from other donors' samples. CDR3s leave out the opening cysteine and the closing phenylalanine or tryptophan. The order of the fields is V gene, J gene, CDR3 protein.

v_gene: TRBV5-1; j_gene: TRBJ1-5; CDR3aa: ASSPGTVGQPQH
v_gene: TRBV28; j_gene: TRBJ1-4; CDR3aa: ASSEQYFPEKLF
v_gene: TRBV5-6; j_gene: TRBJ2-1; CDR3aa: ASSSLAVEQF
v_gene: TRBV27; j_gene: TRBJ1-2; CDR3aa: ASSFWGQGSYGYT
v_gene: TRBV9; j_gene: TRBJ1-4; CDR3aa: ASSTRQGAGEKLF
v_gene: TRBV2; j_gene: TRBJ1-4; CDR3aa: ASSEATGTNEKLF
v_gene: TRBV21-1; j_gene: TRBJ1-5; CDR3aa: ASSKVRQNCSNQPQH
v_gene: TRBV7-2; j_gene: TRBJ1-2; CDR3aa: ASSLGAGGVSYGYT
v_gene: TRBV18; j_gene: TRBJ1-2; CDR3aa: ASSPPTAGGSDGYT
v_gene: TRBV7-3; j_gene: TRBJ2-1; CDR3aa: ASSSTSGSNEQF
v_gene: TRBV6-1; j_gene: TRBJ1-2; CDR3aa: ASSEAPVYYGYT
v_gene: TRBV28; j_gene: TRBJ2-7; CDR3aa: ASGLAGGGEQY
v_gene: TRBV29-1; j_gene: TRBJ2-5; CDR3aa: SVLGGSGFRETQY
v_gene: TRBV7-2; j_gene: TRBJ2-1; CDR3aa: ASTFQSSYNEQF
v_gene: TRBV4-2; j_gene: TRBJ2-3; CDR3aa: ASSQGGAAGAADTQY
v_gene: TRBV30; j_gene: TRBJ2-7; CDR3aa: AWSDTVISYEQY
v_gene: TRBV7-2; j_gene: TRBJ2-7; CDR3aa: ASSQKGGSLMEQY
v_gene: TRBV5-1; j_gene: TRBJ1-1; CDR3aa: ASSRAPEAMNTEAF
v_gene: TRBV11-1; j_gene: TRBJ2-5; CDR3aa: ASRKTGTARETQY
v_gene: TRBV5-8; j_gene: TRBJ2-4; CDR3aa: ASSFDLAKNIQY